The sample holds a few counts of the clone carrying this T cell receptor beta chain. Its antigen is unknown. The sequenced template was cDNA made from the entire isolated RNA. Assay used: immunoSEQ multiplex PCR; TCRdb lists only in-frame clones, some missing. Of roughly 500,000 clones in the sample, 11% are singletons; the top ten hold 0.045% to 0.05%. The sample originates from a study of beta chain features in type 1 diabetes. Study-level points and caveats: The naive, central memory and Treg TCRB repertoires of patients appeared to be more similar to one another than those of healthy donors. Possible PCR preference for shorter templates applied equally to patients and controls.

Researchers reported sorting CD4+ naive, central memory, regulatory and stem cell-like memory cells via CD45RO/CCR7/CD25/CD127/CD95/CD27. CDR3 size: 15 residues. Germline V gene sequence: CDR1 SGHTA, CDR2 FQGNSA. V lost 3 bases and J 5 bases, leaving 15 bases between the germline ends. The receptor was isolated from a woman aged 18 to 35 in good health. What was sequenced was naive CD4+ T cells from blood. The chain uses TRBV7-2 and TRBJ2-3; D is unresolved. This CDR3 reads CASSFGGDVGDTQYF. The CDR3 region has the DNA TGTGCCAGCAGCTTCGGCGGCGACGTAGGAGATACGCAGTATTTT. The full variable domain, rest sourced from reference TRBV7-2 and TRBJ2-3, is GAGVSQSPSNKVTEKGKDVELRCDPISGHTALYWYRQSLGQGLEFLIYFQGNSAPDKSGLPSDRFSAERTGGSVSTLTIQRTQQEDSAVYLCASSFGGDVGDTQYFGPGTRLTVL.